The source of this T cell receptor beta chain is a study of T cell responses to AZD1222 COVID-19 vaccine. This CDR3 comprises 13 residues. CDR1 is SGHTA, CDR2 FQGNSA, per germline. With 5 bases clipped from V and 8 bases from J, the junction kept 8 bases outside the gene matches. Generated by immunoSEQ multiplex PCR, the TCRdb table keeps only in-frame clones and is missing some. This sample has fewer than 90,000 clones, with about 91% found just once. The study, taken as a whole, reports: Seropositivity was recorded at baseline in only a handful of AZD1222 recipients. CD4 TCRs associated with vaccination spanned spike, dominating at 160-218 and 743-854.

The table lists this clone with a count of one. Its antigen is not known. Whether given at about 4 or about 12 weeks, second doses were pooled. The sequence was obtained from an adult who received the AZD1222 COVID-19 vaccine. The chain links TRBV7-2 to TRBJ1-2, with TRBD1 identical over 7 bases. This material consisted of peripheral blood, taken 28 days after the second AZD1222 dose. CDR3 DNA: TGTGCCAGCAGCCCGGGGACAGAAGGGGGCTACACCTTC. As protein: CASSPGTEGGYTF.